This TCR beta chain appears in the sequencing data of a study of blood T cell repertoires in COVID-19. Study details: COVID-19 samples, acute and convalescent, were from the United States, Italy and Spain. T cells, B-cell-depleted T cells, or PBMCs provided the cDNA or gDNA that served as material.

Between the trimmed V and J ends, which lost 4 bases and 4 bases, there was a span of 11 bases. CDR3 size: 13 residues. From germline, CDR1 is SGHKS and CDR2 YYEKEE (reference sequence). Produced via immunoSEQ multiplex PCR; TCRdb's table is partial and in-frame only. In the table there are hundreds of thousands of clones, roughly 86% of which are singletons. Participants were aged roughly 18 to 95 years, lived in 24 US areas, and enrolled virtually. Participants were placed into cohorts based on the clinical history they reported. The material sequenced was PBMCs or T cells enriched from blood (not recorded which). The sequence came from a woman between 50 and 59 years old who had recovered from COVID-19. V is TRBV5-5 and J is TRBJ1-1, with D uncertain. CDR3 sequence reads: CASSETRGTEAFF. CDR3 nucleotides: TGTGCCAGCAGCGAAACACGAGGCACTGAAGCTTTCTTT.